This passage covers 25 T cell receptor beta chains from one sample sequenced in a study of T cell repertoires in cytomegalovirus infection. Via MiXCR, TCRdb re-called the reads, giving one row per CDR3 protein. The sample has approximately 990,000 distinct CDR3 sequences, roughly a third seen once; the top ten hold 13%. These receptors are not linked to any known antigen. The source was cultured CD8+ T cells from PBMCs, collected from culture after CMV antigen stimulation. The source of these receptors is a human donor in good health (CMV status not recorded). Some clones in this sample may be carry-over from other donors' samples.

This clonotype appeared many times. The rearrangement joins TRBV27 to TRBJ1-2; no clear D. The CDR3 extends over 13 amino acids. Trimming removed 2 bases at V and 3 bases at J, with 7 bases between. From germline, CDR1 is MNHEY and CDR2 SMNVEV (reference sequence). This chain's CDR3 is CASSLGSYYGYTF. The CDR3 region has the DNA TGTGCCAGCAGTTTAGGCAGTTACTATGGCTACACCTTC.

V and J are TRBV7-9 and TRBJ1-1; 7 nucleotides line up with TRBD1. Germline V lookup: CDR1 SEHNR, CDR2 FQNEAQ (reference sequence). The CDR3 length is 13 residues. With 10 bases clipped from V and 4 bases from J, the junction kept 9 bases outside the gene matches. Here the CDR3 reads CAIRQGWGTEAFF. The CDR3 DNA is TGTGCCATCCGACAGGGTTGGGGCACTGAAGCTTTCTTT. The variable domain in full, completed from reference TRBV7-9 and TRBJ1-1, reads DTGVSQNPRHKITKRGQNVTFRCDPISEHNRLYWYRQTLGQGPEFLTYFQNEAQLEKSRLLSDRFSAERPKGSFSTLEIQRTEQGDSAMYLCAIRQGWGTEAFFGQGTRLTVV.

This clonotype was counted between two and nine times. The gene calls are TRBV7-6 and TRBJ1-2; TRBD1 agrees at 8 bases. This CDR3 contains 13 residues. Per germline, CDR1 SGHVS and CDR2 FNYEAQ. The J segment lost 8 bases and the V segment lost 5 bases, leaving 7 bases of the junction unmatched. CDR3 amino acids: CASSDGTGRGYTF. Here the CDR3 DNA reads TGTGCCAGCAGCGACGGGACAGGTCGGGGCTACACCTTC.

A note on this clonotype: An end of the junction differs from the germline gene, which may be a read error. This chain connects TRBV7-9 to TRBJ1-1; D is ambiguous. Germline V gene sequence: CDR1 SEHNR, CDR2 FQNEAQ (reference sequence). CDR3 length: 15 amino acids. The DNA for the CDR3 is TGTGCCAGCAGCTTAGTTGGGGAAGGGAACGCTGAAGCTTTCTTT. This codes for CASSLVGEGNAEAFF.

This clonotype came up many times. V gene TRBV7-2 combines with J gene TRBJ2-3; 9 bases agree with TRBD2. The J segment lost 2 bases and the V segment lost 1 base, leaving 13 bases of the junction unmatched. Germline loops: CDR1 SGHTA, CDR2 FQGNSA. This CDR3 is built from 19 residues. The CDR3 coding sequence is TGTGCCAGCAGCTTAGAGTTTGGGGTCCAGCGGGGGGCCACAGATACGCAGTATTTT. Translating gives CASSLEFGVQRGATDTQYF.

The table lists this clonotype with many counts. The rearrangement links TRBV7-6 to TRBJ2-2; D might be TRBD1 (5 bases). Trimming left V 5 bases short and J 4 bases short, with 11 bases between. The CDR3 contains 14 residues. Germline CDR1 is SGHVS and CDR2 is FNYEAQ. In DNA form, the CDR3 reads TGTGCCAGCAGCGCCACAGGTCCCACCGGGGAGCTGTTTTTT. Residues: CASSATGPTGELFF.

The rearrangement links TRBV9 to TRBJ1-2; 7 bases are shared with TRBD1. This CDR3 has 15 amino acids. The V segment lost 4 bases and the J segment 0 bases; nucleotides outside the gene matches: 6. Germline V CDR1 and CDR2: SGDLS, YYNGEE. CDR3 nucleotides: TGTGCCAGCAGCCCAGGGGGGGGACCTAACTATGGCTACACCTTC. Translated, it gives CASSPGGGPNYGYTF. Full variable domain (outside the CDR3, taken from reference TRBV9 and TRBJ1-2): DSGVTQTPKHLITATGQRVTLRCSPRSGDLSVYWYQQSLDQGLQFLIQYYNGEERAKGNILERFSAQQFPDLHSELNLSSLELGDSALYFCASSPGGGPNYGYTFGSGTRLTVV.

The chain couples TRBV15 to TRBJ1-1, with D possibly being TRBD1 (5 bases). The germline CDR1 and CDR2 sequences are LNHNV and YYDKDF (reference sequence). Trimming stripped 9 bases from V and 4 bases from J, with 15 bases between. There are 13 residues in the CDR3. The CDR3 nucleotides read TGTGCCACAAGAGGGGAGAGGAGCACTGAAGCTTTCTTT. It yields the protein CATRGERSTEAFF.

There are many counts of this clonotype. This sequence joins TRBV19 and TRBJ1-2; D is ambiguous. This CDR3 is built from 12 residues. CDR1 is LNHDA, CDR2 SQIVND, per germline (reference sequence). Trimming removed 9 bases at V and 5 bases at J, with 13 bases between. CDR3 amino acids: CASSPGLYGYTF. The CDR3, as DNA: TGTGCCAGCAGTCCGGGCCTGTATGGCTACACCTTC.

This chain uses TRBV3-1 with TRBJ2-1; D not resolved. Germline V gene sequence: CDR1 LGHDT, CDR2 YNNKEL (reference sequence). V was clipped by 0 bases and J by 5 bases, with 5 bases between them. CDR3 length: 13 residues. The CDR3 is CASSQEPDNEQFF. The CDR3 region has the DNA TGTGCCAGCAGCCAAGAACCCGACAATGAGCAGTTCTTC.

A word on this clonotype: A read error may be the cause here, since a much bigger clone is one base away. Because the CDR3 is missing its conserved closing phenylalanine or tryptophan, this is likely a read error. The chain has TRBV7-2 and TRBJ1-6, with a weak D call TRBD1 (5 bases). Germline V gene data show CDR1 as SGHTA and CDR2 as FQGNSA. The CDR3 contains 15 residues. V lost 4 bases, J lost 7 bases, and 14 bases lay in between. CDR3 DNA sequence: TGTGCCAGCAGCTACGCAGGGTTTCGGAATTCACCCCTCCACTCT. The encoded protein is CASSYAGFRNSPLHS.

This clonotype was observed a few times. V gene TRBV4-1 combines with J gene TRBJ1-1; the D gene is possibly TRBD1 (5 bases). V shed 2 bases and J shed 3 bases, with 10 bases lying between them. The germline CDR1 and CDR2 sequences are MGHRA and YSYEKL. The CDR3 length is 14 residues. The CDR3 nucleotides are TGCGCCAGCAGCCAAATCAGGGACCACACTGAAGCTTTCTTT. It specifies CASSQIRDHTEAFF.

This clonotype was recorded many times. This chain connects TRBV7-9 to TRBJ1-5; tentative D call: TRBD1 (5 bases). The CDR3 runs to 13 residues. V was cut by 6 bases and J by 6 bases, with 12 bases left in between. The germline gives CDR1 SEHNR, CDR2 FQNEAQ (reference sequence). The chain's CDR3 is CASSSGSPQPQHF. Written as DNA, the CDR3 is TGTGCCAGCAGTTCAGGGTCGCCTCAGCCCCAGCATTTT.

The chain combines TRBV6-2 or TRBV6-3 with TRBJ2-7, with D possibly matching TRBD1 (6 bases). Trimming left V 2 bases short and J 1 base short, with 15 bases between. Germline V gene lookup returns CDR1 MNHEY and CDR2 SVGEGT. The CDR3 is 16 amino acids. Here the CDR3 reads CASSYRMTDRSYEQYF. The CDR3, as DNA: TGTGCCAGCAGTTACCGGATGACTGACAGGTCCTACGAGCAGTACTTC.

CDR3 sequence reads: CASSEWTRDSYNSPLHF. In nucleotides, the CDR3 is TGTGCCAGCAGTGAGTGGACCCGAGACAGTTATAATTCACCCCTCCACTTT. This chain connects TRBV6-1 to TRBJ1-6; D may be TRBD1 (5 bases). The length of the CDR3 is 17 residues. CDR1 MNHNS and CDR2 SASEGT come from the germline V gene. Trimming shortened V by 3 bases and J by 4 bases, and 16 bases separated the two germline ends.

At least ten counts were recorded for this clonotype. CDR3 protein: CASSLPSYEQYF. Here the CDR3 DNA reads TGTGCCAGCAGCTTGCCCAGCTACGAGCAGTACTTC. V and J are TRBV7-8 and TRBJ2-7; no firm D call. Trimming pared 3 bases from V and 3 bases from J, leaving 6 bases between. This CDR3 is 12 amino acids long. CDR1 is SGHVS, CDR2 FQNEAQ, per germline.

The rearrangement uses TRBV15 and TRBJ2-7; possible D gene TRBD2, 6 bases. CDR1 is LNHNV, CDR2 YYDKDF, per germline (reference sequence). The CDR3 runs to 15 residues. Between the trimmed V and J ends, which lost 2 bases and 1 base, there was a span of 12 bases. CDR3 region: CATSRSRGFSYEQYV. The CDR3 nucleotides read TGTGCCACCAGCAGATCCCGGGGGTTTTCCTACGAGCAGTACGTC.

The rearrangement uses TRBV20-1 and TRBJ1-1, with 9 bases lining up with TRBD1. Germline V gene sequence: CDR1 DFQATT, CDR2 SNEGSKA (reference sequence). V was pared by 5 bases and J by 7 bases, with 11 bases of the junction left unmatched. The CDR3 contains 14 residues. This chain's CDR3 is CSAGHNTGGLEAFF. For the CDR3, the DNA is TGCAGTGCTGGACACAATACAGGGGGCCTTGAAGCTTTCTTT.

The rearrangement links TRBV5-3 to TRBJ1-1; D possibly corresponds to TRBD1 (6 bases). TRBV5-3 is an ORF; its function is uncertain. This CDR3 spans 14 amino acids. V was shortened by 8 bases and J by 11 bases, with 25 bases between the two germline ends. CDR3 coding DNA: TGTGCCAGCAGCAACCCGGGGGCGGAATTGAGGGCTTTCTTT. Its protein is CASSNPGAELRAFF.

This clonotype was counted at least ten times. The chain employs TRBV6-1 and TRBJ2-5; the match to TRBD1 covers 10 bases. J was trimmed by 0 bases and V by 5 bases; bases with no gene match: 12. This CDR3 is 18 amino acids long. The germline CDR1 and CDR2 sequences are MNHNS and SASEGT. CDR3 sequence (DNA): TGTGCCAGCAGTAAGCGTGACAGGGGGCGCGGATACCAAGAGACCCAGTACTTC. This encodes CASSKRDRGRGYQETQYF.

This clonotype showed up just a few times. The V call is TRBV19, the J call TRBJ2-1; D is undetermined. CDR3 length: 14 amino acids. The germline V and J ends were trimmed by 6 bases and 6 bases, with 15 bases remaining between them. Germline CDR1 reads LNHDA; CDR2 reads SQIVND (reference sequence). The CDR3 bases are TGTGCCAGTAGCCCGAGGCCCCGCGGCAATGAGCAGTTCTTC. It codes for CASSPRPRGNEQFF.

This clonotype came up a few times. The chain employs TRBV4-1 and TRBJ1-2; unclear D gene. V was clipped by 0 bases and J by 5 bases, with 10 bases between them. Germline CDR1 is MGHRA and CDR2 is YSYEKL. This CDR3 has 14 residues. CDR3 bases: TGCGCCAGCAGCCAAGACGAGGACCTATATGGCTACACCTTC. Its protein product is CASSQDEDLYGYTF.

The chain links TRBV12-3 or TRBV12-4 to TRBJ2-5; TRBD2 is a possible D gene (6 bases). CDR3 length equals 13 residues. Trimming shortened V by 3 bases and J by 9 bases, and 14 bases separated the two germline ends. CDR3 residues: CASSFGGAGSQYF. The CDR3 DNA reads TGTGCCAGCAGTTTCGGCGGGGCGGGGTCCCAGTACTTC.

The gene calls are TRBV19 and TRBJ1-1; 7 bases are shared with TRBD1. Unmatched junction bases numbered 20, after V lost 6 bases and J lost 1 base. CDR3 length: 19 residues. Germline V gene data show CDR1 as LNHDA and CDR2 as SQIVND (reference sequence). The DNA for the CDR3 is TGTGCCAGTAGGATATCGGAGACAGGGTTAATGGGCCCGAACACTGAAGCTTTCTTT. This gives the protein CASRISETGLMGPNTEAFF.

This clonotype has more than one count but fewer than ten. V usage is TRBV6-5 and J usage is TRBJ2-1; the match to TRBD2 covers 7 bases. Germline V gives CDR1 MNHEY, CDR2 SVGAGI. This CDR3 contains 16 residues. J lost 13 bases, V lost 2 bases, and 17 bases had no gene match. The CDR3 DNA sequence: TGTGCCAGCAGTTACGCATTGGCGGGGGAAGTTACAAATCAGTTCTTC. Amino acids: CASSYALAGEVTNQFF.